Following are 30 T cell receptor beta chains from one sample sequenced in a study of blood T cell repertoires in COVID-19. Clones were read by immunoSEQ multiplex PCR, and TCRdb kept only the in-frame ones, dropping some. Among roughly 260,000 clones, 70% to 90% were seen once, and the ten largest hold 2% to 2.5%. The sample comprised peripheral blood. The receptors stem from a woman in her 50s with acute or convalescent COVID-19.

CDR3 DNA: TGCGCCAGCAGCCAAGCTGTCACAGGAGAAAAACTGTTTTTT. It encodes CASSQAVTGEKLFF. This chain uses TRBV4-1 with TRBJ1-4, with a tentative D call TRBD1 (5 bases). Trimming cost V 1 base and J 8 bases, with 11 bases left between them. This CDR3 region has 14 residues. CDR1 MGHRA and CDR2 YSYEKL come from the germline V gene.

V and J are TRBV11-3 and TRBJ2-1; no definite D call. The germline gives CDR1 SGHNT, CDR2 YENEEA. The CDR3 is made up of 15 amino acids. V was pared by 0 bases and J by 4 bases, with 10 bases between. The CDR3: CASSLDVSGYNEQFF. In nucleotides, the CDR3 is TGTGCCAGCAGCTTAGATGTTAGTGGTTACAATGAGCAGTTCTTC.

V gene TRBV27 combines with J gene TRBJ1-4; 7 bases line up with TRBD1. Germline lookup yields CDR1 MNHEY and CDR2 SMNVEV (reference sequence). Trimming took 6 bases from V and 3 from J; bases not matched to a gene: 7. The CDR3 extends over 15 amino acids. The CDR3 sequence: CASSLRQGPNEKLFF. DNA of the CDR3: TGTGCCAGCAGCCTAAGACAGGGACCTAATGAAAAACTGTTTTTT.

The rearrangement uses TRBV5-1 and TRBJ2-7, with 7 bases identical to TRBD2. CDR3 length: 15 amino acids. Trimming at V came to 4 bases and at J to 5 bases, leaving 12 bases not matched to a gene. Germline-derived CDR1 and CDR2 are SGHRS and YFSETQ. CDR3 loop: CASSPGGGQTHEQYF. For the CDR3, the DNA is TGCGCCAGCAGCCCGGGAGGTGGGCAGACCCACGAGCAGTACTTC.

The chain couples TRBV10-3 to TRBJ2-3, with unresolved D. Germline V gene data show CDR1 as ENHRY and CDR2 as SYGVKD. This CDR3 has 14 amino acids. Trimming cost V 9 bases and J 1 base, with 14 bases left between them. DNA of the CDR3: TGTGCCATAGCGACCGGGTTGGGCACAGATACGCAGTATTTT. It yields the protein CAIATGLGTDTQYF.

The CDR3 DNA sequence: TGTGCCAGCAGCGTTACAGGTTCGAACACTGAAGCTTTCTTT. Translation: CASSVTGSNTEAFF. The genes are TRBV9 and TRBJ1-1; tentatively, D is TRBD1 (5 bases). The ends were cut back, 2 bases at V and 1 base at J, with 9 bases in the middle. Germline V gives CDR1 SGDLS, CDR2 YYNGEE. CDR3 length equals 14 residues.

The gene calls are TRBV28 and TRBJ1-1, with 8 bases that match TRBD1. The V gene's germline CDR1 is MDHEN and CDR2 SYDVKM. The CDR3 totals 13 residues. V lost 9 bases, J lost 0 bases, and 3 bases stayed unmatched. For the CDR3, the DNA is TGTGCCAGGGTGACAGGGGTGAACACTGAAGCTTTCTTT. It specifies CARVTGVNTEAFF.

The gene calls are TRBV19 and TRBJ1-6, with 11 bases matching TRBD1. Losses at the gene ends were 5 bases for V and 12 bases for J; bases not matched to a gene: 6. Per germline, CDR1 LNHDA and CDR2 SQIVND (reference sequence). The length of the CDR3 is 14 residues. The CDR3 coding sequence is TGTGCCAGTAGTGTCGGGACAGGGGGTTTACCCCTCCACTTT. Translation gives CASSVGTGGLPLHF.

Here the CDR3 DNA reads TGTGCCACCAGTGATTTGCAGTCTCTAGCGGGAGGCACAGATACGCAGTATTTT. The encoded protein is CATSDLQSLAGGTDTQYF. V gene TRBV24-1 combines with J gene TRBJ2-3; 10 nucleotides line up with TRBD2. Germline V gives CDR1 KGHDR, CDR2 SFDVKD. CDR3 length: 18 residues. The V segment lost 0 bases and the J segment 1 base; nucleotides outside the gene matches: 6.

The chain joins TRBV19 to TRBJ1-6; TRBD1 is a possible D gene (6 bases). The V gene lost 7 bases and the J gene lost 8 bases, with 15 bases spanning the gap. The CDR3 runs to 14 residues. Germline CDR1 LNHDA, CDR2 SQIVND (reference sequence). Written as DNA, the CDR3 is TGTGCCAGTAAATTCGGGGGGCCCCATTCACCCCTCCACTTT. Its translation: CASKFGGPHSPLHF.

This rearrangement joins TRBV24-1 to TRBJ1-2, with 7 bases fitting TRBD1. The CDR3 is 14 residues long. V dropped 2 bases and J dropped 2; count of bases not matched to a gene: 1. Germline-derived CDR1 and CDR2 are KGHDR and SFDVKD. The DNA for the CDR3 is TGTGCCACCAGTGATTGGACAGGAAACTATGGCTACACCTTC. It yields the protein CATSDWTGNYGYTF.

The CDR3 loop is CASTGRWMSGGPYEQYF. For the CDR3, the DNA is TGTGCCAGTACTGGGCGTTGGATGAGCGGAGGACCCTACGAGCAGTACTTC. This chain uses TRBV19 with TRBJ2-7, with a weak D call TRBD2 (5 bases). Germline V gives CDR1 LNHDA, CDR2 SQIVND (reference sequence). Trimming took 7 bases from V and 2 from J, leaving 24 bases between them. The CDR3 contains 17 residues.

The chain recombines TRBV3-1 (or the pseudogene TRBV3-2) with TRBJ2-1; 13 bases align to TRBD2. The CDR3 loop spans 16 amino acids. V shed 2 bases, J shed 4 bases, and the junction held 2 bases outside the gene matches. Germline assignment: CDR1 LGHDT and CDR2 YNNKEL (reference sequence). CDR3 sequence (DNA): TGTGCCAGCAGCCAAAGACTAGCGGGAGGTTACAATGAGCAGTTCTTC. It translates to CASSQRLAGGYNEQFF.

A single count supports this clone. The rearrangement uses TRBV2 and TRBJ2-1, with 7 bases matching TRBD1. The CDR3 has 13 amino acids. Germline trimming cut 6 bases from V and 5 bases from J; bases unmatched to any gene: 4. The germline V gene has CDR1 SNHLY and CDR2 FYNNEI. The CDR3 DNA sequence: TGTGCCAGCAGGGTTGACAGGGACAATGAGCAGTTCTTC. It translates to CASRVDRDNEQFF.

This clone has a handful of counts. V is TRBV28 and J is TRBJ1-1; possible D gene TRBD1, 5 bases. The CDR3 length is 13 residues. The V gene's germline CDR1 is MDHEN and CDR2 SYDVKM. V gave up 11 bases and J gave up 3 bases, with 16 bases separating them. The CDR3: CALGGREDTEAFF. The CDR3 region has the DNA TGTGCCCTCGGGGGGAGGGAGGACACTGAAGCTTTCTTT.

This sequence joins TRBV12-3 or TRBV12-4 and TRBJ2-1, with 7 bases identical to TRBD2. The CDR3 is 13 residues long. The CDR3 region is CVTGTKSYNEQFF. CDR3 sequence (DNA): TGTGTGACCGGGACTAAATCCTACAATGAGCAGTTCTTC.

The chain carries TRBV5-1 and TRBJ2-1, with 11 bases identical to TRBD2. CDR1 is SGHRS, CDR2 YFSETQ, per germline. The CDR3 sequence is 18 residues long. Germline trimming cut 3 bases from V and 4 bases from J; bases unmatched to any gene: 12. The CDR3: CASSSPPGLAATYNEQFF. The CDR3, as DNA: TGCGCCAGCAGCTCCCCGCCGGGACTAGCGGCGACTTACAATGAGCAGTTCTTC.

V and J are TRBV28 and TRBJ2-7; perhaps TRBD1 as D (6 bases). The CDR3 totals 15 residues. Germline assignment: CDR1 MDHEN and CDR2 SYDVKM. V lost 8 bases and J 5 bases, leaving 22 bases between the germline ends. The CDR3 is CASPPTTGRGDEQYF. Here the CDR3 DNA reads TGTGCCAGCCCTCCAACCACAGGGAGAGGGGACGAGCAGTACTTC.

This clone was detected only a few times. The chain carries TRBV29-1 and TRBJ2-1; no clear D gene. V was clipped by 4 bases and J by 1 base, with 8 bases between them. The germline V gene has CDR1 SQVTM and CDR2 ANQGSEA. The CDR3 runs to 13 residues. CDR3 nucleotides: TGCAGCGTTGTTGAGGAGTCCTACAATGAGCAGTTCTTC. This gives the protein CSVVEESYNEQFF.

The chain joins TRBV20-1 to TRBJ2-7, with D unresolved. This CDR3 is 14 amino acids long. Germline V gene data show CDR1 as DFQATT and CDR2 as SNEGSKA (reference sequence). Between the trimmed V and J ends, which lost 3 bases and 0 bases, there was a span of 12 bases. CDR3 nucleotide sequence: TGCAGTGCTAGTGACCCCCCGAGCTCCTACGAGCAGTACTTC. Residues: CSASDPPSSYEQYF.

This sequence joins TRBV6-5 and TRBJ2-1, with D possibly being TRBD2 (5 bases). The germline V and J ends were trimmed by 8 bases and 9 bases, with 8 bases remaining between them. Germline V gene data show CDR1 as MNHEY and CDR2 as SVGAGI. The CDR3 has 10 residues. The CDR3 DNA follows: TGTGCCAGCGGCGAGGGTGAGCAGTTCTTC. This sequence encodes CASGEGEQFF.

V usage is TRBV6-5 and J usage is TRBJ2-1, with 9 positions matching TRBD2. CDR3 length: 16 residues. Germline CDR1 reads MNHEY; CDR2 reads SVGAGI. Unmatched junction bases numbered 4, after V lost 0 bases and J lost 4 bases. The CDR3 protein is CASSYSGLAPYNEQFF. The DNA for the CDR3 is TGTGCCAGCAGTTACTCGGGACTAGCCCCATACAATGAGCAGTTCTTC.

CDR3 in DNA: TGTGCCAGCAGCTTGTACAGTTCGACCGGGGAGCTGTTTTTT. It yields the protein CASSLYSSTGELFF. V gene TRBV5-4 combines with J gene TRBJ2-2; D remains ambiguous. CDR3 length equals 14 residues. Trimming left V 1 base short and J 5 bases short, with 9 bases between. CDR1 is SGHNT, CDR2 YYREEE, per germline (reference sequence).

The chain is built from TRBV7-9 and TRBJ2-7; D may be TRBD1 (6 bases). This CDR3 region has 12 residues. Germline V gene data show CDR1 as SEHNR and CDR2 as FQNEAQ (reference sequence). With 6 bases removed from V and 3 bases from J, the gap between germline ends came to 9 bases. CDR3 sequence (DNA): TGTGCCAGCAGTTGGGACAACTACGAGCAGTACTTC. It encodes CASSWDNYEQYF. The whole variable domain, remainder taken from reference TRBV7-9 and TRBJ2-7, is DTGVSQNPRHKITKRGQNVTFRCDPISEHNRLYWYRQTLGQGPEFLTYFQNEAQLEKSRLLSDRFSAERPKGSFSTLEIQRTEQGDSAMYLCASSWDNYEQYFGPGTRLTVT.

The CDR3 protein is CASSPGTSGYNEQFF. CDR3 sequence (DNA): TGCGCCAGCAGCCCGGGGACTAGCGGATACAATGAGCAGTTCTTC. The rearrangement joins TRBV4-3 to TRBJ2-1; 11 positions match TRBD2. Unmatched junction bases numbered 3, after V lost 4 bases and J lost 4 bases. The CDR3 is made up of 15 amino acids. Per germline, CDR1 LGHNA and CDR2 YSLEER.

The CDR3 is CASSIRQGSDGYTF. The DNA of the CDR3 is TGCGCCAGCAGCATTCGACAGGGTTCCGATGGCTACACCTTC. The chain links TRBV5-1 to TRBJ1-2; 7 bases agree with TRBD1. The CDR3 runs 14 residues. V lost 4 bases and J lost 6; bases outside the gene matches: 9. Per germline, CDR1 SGHRS and CDR2 YFSETQ.

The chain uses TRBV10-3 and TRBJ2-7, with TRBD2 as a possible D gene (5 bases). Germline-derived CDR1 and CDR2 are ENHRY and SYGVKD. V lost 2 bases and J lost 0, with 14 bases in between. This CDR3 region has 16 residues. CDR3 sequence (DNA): TGTGCCATCAGTGAGAGTAGGACTCTCAGCTCCTACGAGCAGTACTTC. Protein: CAISESRTLSSYEQYF.

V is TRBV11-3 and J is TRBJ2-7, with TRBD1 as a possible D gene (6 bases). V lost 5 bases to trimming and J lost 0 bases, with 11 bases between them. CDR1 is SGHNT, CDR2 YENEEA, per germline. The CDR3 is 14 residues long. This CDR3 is CASSQMGASYEQYF. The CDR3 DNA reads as TGTGCCAGCAGCCAGATGGGGGCCTCCTACGAGCAGTACTTC.

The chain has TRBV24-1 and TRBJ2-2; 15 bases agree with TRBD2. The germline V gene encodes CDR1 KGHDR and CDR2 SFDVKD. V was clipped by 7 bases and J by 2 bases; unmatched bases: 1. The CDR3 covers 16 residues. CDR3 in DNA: TGTGCCACCAGGGGACTAGCGGGAGGTAACACCGGGGAGCTGTTTTTT. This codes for CATRGLAGGNTGELFF.

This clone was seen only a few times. The chain's CDR3 is CASSRRQGPYGYTF. CDR3 sequence (DNA): TGTGCCAGCAGTCGGAGACAGGGGCCCTATGGCTACACCTTC. The chain uses TRBV28 and TRBJ1-2; 8 bases are a match to TRBD1. Germline V gives CDR1 MDHEN, CDR2 SYDVKM. CDR3 length equals 14 residues. Trimming removed 5 bases from V and 4 bases from J; junction bases left unmatched: 6.